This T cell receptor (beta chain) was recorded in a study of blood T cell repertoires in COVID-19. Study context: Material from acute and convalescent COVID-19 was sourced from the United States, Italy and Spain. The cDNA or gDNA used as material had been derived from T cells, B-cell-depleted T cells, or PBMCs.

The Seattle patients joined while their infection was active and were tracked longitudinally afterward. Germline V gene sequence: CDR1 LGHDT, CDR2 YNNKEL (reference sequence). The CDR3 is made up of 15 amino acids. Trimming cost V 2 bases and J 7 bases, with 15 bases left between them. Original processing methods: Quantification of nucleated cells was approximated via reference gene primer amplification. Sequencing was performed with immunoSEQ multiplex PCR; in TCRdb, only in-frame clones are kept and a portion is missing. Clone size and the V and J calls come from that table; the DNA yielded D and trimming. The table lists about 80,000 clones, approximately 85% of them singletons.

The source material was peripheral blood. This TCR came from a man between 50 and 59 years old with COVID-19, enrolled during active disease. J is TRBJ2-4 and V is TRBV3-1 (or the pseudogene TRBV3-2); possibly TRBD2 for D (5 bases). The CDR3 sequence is CASSQLRGRGNIQYF. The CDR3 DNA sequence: TGTGCCAGCAGCCAATTGCGCGGCCGAGGGAACATTCAGTACTTC.